The text below deals with one TCR beta chain. The data belong to a study of blood T cell repertoires in COVID-19. J lost 4 bases, V lost 2 bases, and 5 bases had no gene match. Germline CDR1 is MNHEY and CDR2 is SVGAGI. This CDR3 has 15 residues. Assay used: immunoSEQ multiplex PCR; TCRdb lists only in-frame clones, some missing. The data contain over 300,000 clones, approximately 85% of them seen just once; the ten biggest clones take up 1.5% to 2%. This receptor was obtained from a woman in her forties or fifties with acute or convalescent COVID-19. The sequencing sample was made of peripheral blood. V gene TRBV6-5 combines with J gene TRBJ1-1, with 9 bases aligning to TRBD1. CDR3 bases: TGTGCCAGCAGTTACGCGGGACAGGGAATCACTGAAGCTTTCTTT. As protein: CASSYAGQGITEAFF.